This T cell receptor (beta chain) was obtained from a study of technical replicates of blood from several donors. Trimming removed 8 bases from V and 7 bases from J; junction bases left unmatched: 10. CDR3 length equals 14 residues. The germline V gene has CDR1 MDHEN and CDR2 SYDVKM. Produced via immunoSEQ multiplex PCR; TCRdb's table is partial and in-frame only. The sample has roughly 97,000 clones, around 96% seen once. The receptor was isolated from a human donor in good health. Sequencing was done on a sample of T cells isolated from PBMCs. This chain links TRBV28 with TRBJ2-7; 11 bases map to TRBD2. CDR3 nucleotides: TGTGCCAGCCGCATAGCGGGAGGGCCTGGTGAGCAGTACTTC. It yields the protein CASRIAGGPGEQYF. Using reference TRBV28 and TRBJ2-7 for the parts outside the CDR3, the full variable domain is DVKVTQSSRYLVKRTGEKVFLECVQDMDHENMFWYRQDPGLGLRLIYFSYDVKMKEKGDIPEGYSVSREKKERFSLILESASTNQTSMYLCASRIAGGPGEQYFGPGTRLTVT.